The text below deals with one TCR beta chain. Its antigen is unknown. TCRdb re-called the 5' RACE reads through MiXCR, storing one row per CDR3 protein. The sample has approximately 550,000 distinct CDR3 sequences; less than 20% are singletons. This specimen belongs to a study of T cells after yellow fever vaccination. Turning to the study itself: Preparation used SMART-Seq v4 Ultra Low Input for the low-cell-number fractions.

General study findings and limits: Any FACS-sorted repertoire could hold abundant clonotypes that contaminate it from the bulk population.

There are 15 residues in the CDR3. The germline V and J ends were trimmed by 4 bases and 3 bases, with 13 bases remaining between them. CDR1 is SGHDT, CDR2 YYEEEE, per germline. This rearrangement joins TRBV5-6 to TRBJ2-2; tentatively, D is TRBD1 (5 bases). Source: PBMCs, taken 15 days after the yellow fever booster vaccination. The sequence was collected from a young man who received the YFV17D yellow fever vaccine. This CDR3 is CASSQDPGYTGELFF. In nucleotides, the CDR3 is TGTGCCAGCAGCCAGGACCCAGGGTACACCGGGGAGCTGTTTTTT.